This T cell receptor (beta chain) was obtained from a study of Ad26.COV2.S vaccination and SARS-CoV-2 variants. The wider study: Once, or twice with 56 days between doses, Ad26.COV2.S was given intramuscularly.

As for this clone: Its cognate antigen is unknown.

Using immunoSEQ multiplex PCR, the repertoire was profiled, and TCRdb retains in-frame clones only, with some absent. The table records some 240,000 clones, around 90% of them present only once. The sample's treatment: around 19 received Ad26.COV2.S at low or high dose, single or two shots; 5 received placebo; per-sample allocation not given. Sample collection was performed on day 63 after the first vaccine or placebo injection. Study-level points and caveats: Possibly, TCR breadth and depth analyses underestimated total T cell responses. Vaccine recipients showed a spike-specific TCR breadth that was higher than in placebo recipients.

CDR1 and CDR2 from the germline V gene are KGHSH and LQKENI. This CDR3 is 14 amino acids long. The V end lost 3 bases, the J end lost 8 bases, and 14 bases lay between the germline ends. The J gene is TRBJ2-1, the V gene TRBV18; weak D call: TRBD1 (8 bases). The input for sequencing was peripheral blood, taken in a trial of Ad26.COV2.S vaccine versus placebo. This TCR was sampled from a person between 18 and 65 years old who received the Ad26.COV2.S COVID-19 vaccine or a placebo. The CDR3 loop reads CASSPRTGRDEQFF. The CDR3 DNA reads TGTGCCAGCTCACCCCGGACAGGGAGGGATGAGCAGTTCTTC.